This entry describes one TCR beta chain. Per the original data handling: Amplified reference gene primers provided the basis for estimating nucleated cell counts. Produced via immunoSEQ multiplex PCR; TCRdb's table is partial and in-frame only. That table supplies the V and J calls and clone size; D and trimming were determined from the DNA. Of over 45,000 clones in the sample, 60% to 85% were seen once. The data are from a study of blood T cell repertoires in COVID-19. At the level of the study: The origin of the acute and convalescent COVID-19 samples was the United States, Italy and Spain.

There are 14 residues in the CDR3. V lost 4 bases to trimming and J lost 2 bases; unmatched junction nucleotides: 3. Per germline, CDR1 SGHDT and CDR2 YYEEEE. Sequenced input: peripheral blood. This clonotype was obtained from a middle-aged man with active or convalescent COVID-19. The genes are TRBV5-6 and TRBJ2-3; TRBD1 aligns across 8 bases. The DNA for the CDR3 is TGTGCCAGCAGCATGGGACAGGTCACAGATACGCAGTATTTT. Protein: CASSMGQVTDTQYF.